A selection of T cell receptor beta chains follows, all from one sample in a study of T cells expressing NK-cell markers. After re-calling the 5' RACE reads, TCRdb lists one entry per CDR3 protein, DNA absent. This listing includes 350,000 to 400,000 distinct CDR3 sequences. The sequencing sample was made of blood T cells: a sorted CD56 or NKG2C T cell subset, CD4+ or CD8+ T cells, or bulk PBMC T cells (not recorded which). The source of these receptors is a woman in her forties or fifties in good health. CDR3s include the opening cysteine and the closing phenylalanine or tryptophan. Fields, in order: CDR3 length, J gene, V gene, CDR3 protein.

15 | TRBJ1-5 | TRBV12-3/TRBV12-4 | CASSFDPIGLQAQHF
14 | TRBJ2-5 | TRBV19 | CASSVDRGTETQYF
14 | TRBJ2-3 | TRBV5-1 | CASSLEVSTDTQYF
13 | TRBJ2-3 | TRBV9 | CASSVDVTDTQYF
13 | TRBJ1-2 | TRBV6-5 | CASRPGAIYGYTF
12 | TRBJ2-5 | TRBV14 | CASSQFWETQYF
12 | TRBJ2-3 | TRBV30 | CAWSSIPDTQYF
16 | TRBJ2-2 | TRBV5-1 | CASSLRRPDNTGELFF
15 | TRBJ1-2 | TRBV24-1 | CATSEEGTVSYGYTF
13 | TRBJ2-2 | TRBV2 | CASNRDNTGELFF
13 | TRBJ2-3 | TRBV7-9 | CASSPSPGDTQYF
17 | TRBJ2-6 | TRBV29-1 | CSVGTSGTNSGANVLTF
17 | TRBJ2-1 | TRBV5-1 | CASSFAGLGSSYNEQFF
14 | TRBJ2-1 | TRBV12-3/TRBV12-4 | CASWSGEAVNEQFF
18 | TRBJ2-3 | TRBV3-1 | CASSPNPFDSSSTDTQYF
14 | TRBJ1-2 | TRBV15 | CATSRDRQGYGYTF
14 | TRBJ2-7 | TRBV29-1 | CSAAPGGLSYEQYF
15 | TRBJ2-3 | TRBV6-5 | CASTHLAGGADTQYF
13 | TRBJ1-2 | TRBV19 | CASIPRQGFGYTF
13 | TRBJ2-5 | TRBV7-6 | CASSLQIQETQYF
12 | TRBJ2-2 | TRBV27 | CASSFRGGELFF
14 | TRBJ1-5 | TRBV7-9 | CASSLGGLNQPQHF
15 | TRBJ2-1 | TRBV5-5 | CASSPGTLSVNEQFF